This T cell receptor (beta chain) originates from a study of T cell responses to AZD1222 COVID-19 vaccine. The germline V gene encodes CDR1 GTSNPN and CDR2 SVGIG (reference sequence). The CDR3 has 11 amino acids. Clones were sequenced by immunoSEQ multiplex PCR, and TCRdb holds only the in-frame ones, with some missing. The sample lists 150,000 to 200,000 clones; 85% to 95% were seen once. Of note for this clone: Sequence at one end of the junction differs from germline and may be a read error.

The V and J genes are TRBV30 and TRBJ2-5; 10 bases agree with TRBD1. Sequenced material: peripheral blood, taken on day 0 of AZD1222 vaccination. The TCR originated in an adult in good health. CDR3 DNA sequence: TGTGCCTGGAGTTCAAGGACAGGGGGTCACTTC. The encoded protein is CAWSSRTGGHF. The full variable domain, its missing parts supplied by reference TRBV30 and TRBJ2-5, is SQTIHQWPATLVQPVGSPLSLECTVEGTSNPNLYWYRQAAGRGLQLLFYSVGIGQISSEVPQNLSASRPQDRQFILSSKKLLLSDSGFYLCAWSSRTGGHFGPGTRLLVL.